This T cell receptor (beta chain) appears in the sequencing data of a study of blood T cell repertoires in COVID-19. This CDR3 contains 18 residues. Repertoires were generated with immunoSEQ multiplex PCR, while TCRdb's copy carries only in-frame clones and drops some. The table records roughly 250,000 clones, 85% of them present only once. V is TRBV21-1 and J is TRBJ2-3; TRBD1 reflects the table's D call only, with no check against the DNA. TRBV21-1 is marked as a pseudogene. The sequence derives from a woman aged 60 to 75 with active or convalescent COVID-19. The specimen was peripheral blood. The CDR3: CASSKGRTGSRPTDTQYF. The CDR3 bases are TGTGCCAGCAGCAAAGGACGAACAGGGTCCCGACCCACAGATACGCAGTATTTT.